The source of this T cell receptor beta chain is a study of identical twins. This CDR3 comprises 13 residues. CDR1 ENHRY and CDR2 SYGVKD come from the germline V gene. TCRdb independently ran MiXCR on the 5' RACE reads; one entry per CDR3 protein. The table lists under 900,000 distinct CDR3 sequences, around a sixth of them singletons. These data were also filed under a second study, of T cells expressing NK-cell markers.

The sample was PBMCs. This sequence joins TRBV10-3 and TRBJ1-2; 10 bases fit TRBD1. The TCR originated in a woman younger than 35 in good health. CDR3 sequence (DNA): TGTGCTTCCCGGGACAGGGGAGACTATGGCTACACCTTC. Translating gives CASRDRGDYGYTF.